This T cell receptor (beta chain) emerged from a study of shared clonotypes between healthy human individuals. Concerning this clone itself: What it recognizes is unknown.

Study-wide results and caveats: Researchers sampled only blood; tissue repertoires likely differ. Against clonotypes common to all four donors, non-shared ones had lower generation probabilities. Roughly 5.3% of naive CD4 clonotypes were common to a handful of donors.

Germline lookup yields CDR1 SGHNT and CDR2 YYREEE (reference sequence). The CDR3 extends over 15 amino acids. The ends lost 5 bases at V and 5 bases at J; junction bases unmatched: 10. Assay: immunoSEQ multiplex PCR; the TCRdb copy retains only in-frame clones and omits some. The top ten clones hold roughly 0.15% of a sample with roughly 2.5 million clones, around nine tenths of them seen once. This clonotype originated in a man between 18 and 35 years old in good health. J is TRBJ2-1 and V is TRBV5-4; 7 positions match TRBD2. The sample comprised naive CD4+ T cells sorted from blood. Subset here: CD45RA+ positively selected. The CDR3, as DNA: TGTGCCAGCAGAAAGGAACCGGGGGGTGACAATGAGCAGTTCTTC. Protein: CASRKEPGGDNEQFF. Full variable domain (remainder filled in from reference TRBV5-4 and TRBJ2-1): ETGVTQSPTHLIKTRGQQVTLRCSSQSGHNTVSWYQQALGQGPQFIFQYYREEENGRGNFPPRFSGLQFPNYSSELNVNALELDDSALYLCASRKEPGGDNEQFFGPGTRLTVL.